Listed here is a single TCR beta chain. This clone was observed a few times. There is no known antigen for this receptor. No base-level quality is on record; no much larger clone is a single base apart. The source of the sample is a study of blood T cell repertoires in COVID-19 (dated by TCRdb to between 2020 and 2021). General notes on the study: Collaborator samples came from the United States, Italy and Spain and covered acute and convalescent phases of COVID-19. The prospective study material was composed of cDNA or gDNA derived from T cells, B-cell-depleted T cells, or PBMCs. The sample metadata nearly always contained a de-identified subject ID, COVID-19 status, age in years and sex. The dataset comprised deeply sampled blood TCRbeta repertoires from subjects exposed to, actively infected with, or recovered from COVID-19. Samples came from the ongoing ImmuneRACE study (first 160 participants) plus 1,254 subjects from 6 global collaborators. HLA class I and class II types, where available, came from metadata supplied by the sample provider rather than from assay-based typing. The repertoires were released in a freely available public database meant as a resource for research on the immune response to SARS-CoV-2.

Participants in the prospective study were aged 18 to 89 years, lived in some 24 United States geographic areas, and enrolled through a virtual design. To assign participants to cohorts, the prospective study relied on clinical history that participants themselves reported in a screening survey and a study questionnaire. Exposed participants had been in contact with someone with a PCR-confirmed or clinician-diagnosed COVID-19 case within 2 weeks of study entry. In the prospective study, whole blood, serum and a nasopharyngeal or oropharyngeal swab were collected from each participant by mobile phlebotomists. Participants in the prospective study had the option to provide additional blood draws and questionnaires over a roughly 2-month period. Before DNA extraction, blood samples from the prospective study were shipped at room temperature or frozen. TCRbeta CDR3 regions were amplified from genomic DNA using the immunoSEQ Assay, a bias-controlled multiplex PCR. The paper's data handling went like this. Nucleated cell counts per sample were estimated from amplification of reference gene primers within the assay. To quantify the absolute abundance of each unique TCRbeta CDR3 rearrangement, sequence reads were collapsed and filtered. For each sample, productive Simpson clonality was calculated as the square root of Simpson's diversity index over productive rearrangements. TCRdb stores this immuneACCESS table with in-frame sequences only. Part of the clones is absent; in the studies checked, under half of the shortfall reflects unresolved V genes, and no reason is known for the rest. The DNA was the basis for D and trimming; V, J and clone size are from that table. The sample profile shows 200,000 to 250,000 clones; 80% to 90% of them were found once. Approximately 4.8% of the sample belongs to the ten largest clones.

Study-wide conclusions, independent of this receptor: How much clinical and demographic metadata was included differed by source and by participant, and the metadata was provided uncurated.

The specimen sequenced was PBMCs or T cells enriched from blood (not recorded which). This receptor was taken from a woman aged 30 to 39 who had been exposed to COVID-19.

The DNA sequence is TGTGCCAGCAGCCCCACGTGGGACAGGGGTCGACCGTCACTGTTTTTT. Its translation is CASSPTWDRGRPSLFF. This chain is built from TRBV11-2 and TRBJ1-4, and 10 bases in between align with TRBD1. V trim: 5 bases; J trim: 13 bases; unmatched bases: 16. Including the terminal cysteine and phenylalanine, the CDR3 comprises 16 residues. The DNA shown is the 48-base CDR3, in frame from base 1. CDR1 and CDR2, per the germline V gene, are SGHAT and FQNNGV.